These 27 T cell receptor beta chains originate from one sample sequenced in a study of shared clonotypes between healthy human individuals. In the naive CD8 group, cells lacked CD45RO and were positively selected for CCR7, so terminally differentiated effector memory CD45RA+ cells were left out. Here immunoSEQ multiplex PCR was the method, and the copy in TCRdb shows in-frame clones only, minus some. The top ten hold more than 1.5% of the sample, which has around 2.1 million clones, under 95% seen once. Sequences were obtained from naive CD8+ T cells from PBMCs. Receptors originate from a man between 18 and 35 years old in good health. Some clones in this sample may be carry-over from other donors' samples.

This clone is a singleton in its sample. The chain has TRBV4-3 and TRBJ2-7; 8 bases fit TRBD1. Trimming removed 2 bases from V and 0 bases from J; junction bases left unmatched: 12. There are 18 residues in the CDR3. Per germline, CDR1 LGHNA and CDR2 YSLEER. CDR3 coding DNA: TGCGCCAGCAGCCAACTTTCGTCGGGGACAGGTCCCTCCTACGAGCAGTACTTC. Translated, it gives CASSQLSSGTGPSYEQYF.

The CDR3 loop reads CASSLSEGEEQYF. The CDR3 DNA reads TGTGCCAGCAGCTTATCCGAAGGGGAGGAGCAGTACTTC. This chain uses TRBV7-9 with TRBJ2-7, with D perhaps assigned TRBD1 or TRBD2 (5 bases each). V lost 2 bases and J 7 bases, leaving 12 bases between the germline ends. This CDR3 comprises 13 residues. Germline-derived CDR1 and CDR2 are SEHNR and FQNEAQ (reference sequence).

This chain's CDR3 is CAISPHSESGNQPQHF. The DNA for the CDR3 is TGTGCCATCAGTCCCCACTCAGAATCTGGCAATCAGCCCCAGCATTTT. This rearrangement joins TRBV10-3 to TRBJ1-5, with no clear D. The germline V gene has CDR1 ENHRY and CDR2 SYGVKD. The ends were cut back, 5 bases at V and 2 bases at J, with 16 bases in the middle. This CDR3 is 16 amino acids long.

This clone was detected only once. The gene calls are TRBV15 and TRBJ2-6; no firm D call. Germline V gene sequence: CDR1 LNHNV, CDR2 YYDKDF (reference sequence). CDR3 length: 17 amino acids. With 2 bases removed from V and 0 bases from J, the gap between germline ends came to 11 bases. The CDR3 bases are TGTGCCACCAGCAGACTCGGACGAATCTCTGGGGCCAACGTCCTGACTTTC. This codes for CATSRLGRISGANVLTF. Full variable domain (outside the CDR3, taken from reference TRBV15 and TRBJ2-6): DAMVIQNPRYQVTQFGKPVTLSCSQTLNHNVMYWYQQKSSQAPKLLFHYYDKDFNNEADTPDNFQSRRPNTSFCFLDIRSPGLGDTAMYLCATSRLGRISGANVLTFGAGSRLTVL.

The J gene is TRBJ1-5, the V gene TRBV18, with D maybe TRBD1 (5 bases). The V end was cut by 4 bases, the J end by 9 bases, with 16 bases between. The CDR3 covers 14 residues. Germline loops: CDR1 KGHSH, CDR2 LQKENI. CDR3 nucleotide sequence: TGTGCCAGCTCACGCCTCAGCGGGGACGGGCCCCAGCATTTT. It specifies CASSRLSGDGPQHF. The full variable domain, rest sourced from reference TRBV18 and TRBJ1-5, is NAGVMQNPRHLVRRRGQEARLRCSPMKGHSHVYWYRQLPEEGLKFMVYLQKENIIDESGMPKERFSAEFPKEGPSILRIQQVVRGDSAAYFCASSRLSGDGPQHFGDGTRLSIL.

CDR3 region: CASKPGRLDTGELFF. DNA of the CDR3: TGTGCCAGCAAGCCGGGACGCTTAGATACCGGGGAGCTGTTTTTT. The chain combines TRBV19 with TRBJ2-2; the D gene could be TRBD1 or TRBD2 (5 bases each). V shed 9 bases and J shed 5 bases, with 19 bases lying between them. The CDR3 loop spans 15 amino acids. CDR1 LNHDA and CDR2 SQIVND come from the germline V gene (reference sequence).

This clone occurred once. This rearrangement joins TRBV15 to TRBJ2-5; D uncertain. V shed 6 bases and J shed 4 bases, with 15 bases lying between them. This CDR3 contains 14 residues. Germline values: CDR1 LNHNV, CDR2 YYDKDF (reference sequence). CDR3 sequence: CATSTRTIIETQYF. CDR3 sequence (DNA): TGTGCCACCAGTACCCGGACCATAATAGAGACCCAGTACTTC.

This chain uses TRBV7-3 with TRBJ2-7; 10 bases map to TRBD1. V gave up 5 bases and J gave up 5 bases; unmatched junction bases: 6. Germline-derived CDR1 and CDR2 are SGHTA and FQGTGA. This CDR3 comprises 14 residues. DNA for the CDR3: TGTGCCAGCAGCCCCTCCGGGACAGGGGACGAGCAGTACTTC. Protein product: CASSPSGTGDEQYF.

The chain links TRBV7-9 to TRBJ2-1, with D unclear. The germline V gene has CDR1 SEHNR and CDR2 FQNEAQ (reference sequence). The germline V and J ends were trimmed by 3 bases and 1 base, with 13 bases remaining between them. CDR3 size: 16 residues. This CDR3 reads CASSLGQAPSYNEQFF. The DNA of the CDR3 is TGTGCCAGCAGCTTGGGCCAGGCTCCATCCTACAATGAGCAGTTCTTC. Drawing the rest from reference TRBV7-9 and TRBJ2-1, the complete variable domain is DTGVSQNPRHKITKRGQNVTFRCDPISEHNRLYWYRQTLGQGPEFLTYFQNEAQLEKSRLLSDRFSAERPKGSFSTLEIQRTEQGDSAMYLCASSLGQAPSYNEQFFGPGTRLTVL.

Points on this clone: The same CDR3 also results from other DNA sequences found in this sample. The chain couples TRBV27 to TRBJ1-5; perhaps TRBD1 as D (6 bases). V was cut by 0 bases and J by 6 bases, with 12 bases left in between. This CDR3 is built from 15 residues. Germline CDR1 MNHEY, CDR2 SMNVEV (reference sequence). The CDR3 spells CASSLSRGAGQPQHF. The CDR3 coding sequence is TGTGCCAGCAGTTTATCACGGGGGGCTGGTCAGCCCCAGCATTTT.

This chain uses TRBV27 with TRBJ2-7, with 9 bases fitting TRBD2. This CDR3 is built from 16 residues. Trimming at V came to 5 bases and at J to 5 bases, leaving 13 bases not matched to a gene. CDR1 and CDR2 from the germline V gene are MNHEY and SMNVEV (reference sequence). The DNA of the CDR3 is TGTGCCAGCAGTCTTCTTTTGGCGGGAGGGCCTAACGAGCAGTACTTC. Its protein is CASSLLLAGGPNEQYF.

This clone was detected once. The chain links TRBV28 to TRBJ2-4, with TRBD2 identical over 7 bases. Looked up from germline, CDR1 is MDHEN and CDR2 is SYDVKM. This CDR3 has 14 residues. V was pared by 4 bases and J by 9 bases, with 9 bases of the junction left unmatched. CDR3 DNA: TGTGCCAGCAGTTACGGGAGGAGGAGGGGCATTCAGTACTTC. It yields the protein CASSYGRRRGIQYF.

This clone was picked up one time. The chain has TRBV4-3 and TRBJ2-6; D is perhaps TRBD1 (6 bases). Trimming took off 4 bases at V and 1 base at J, with 8 bases between the two ends. The germline V gene has CDR1 LGHNA and CDR2 YSLEER. The length of the CDR3 is 15 residues. The CDR3 DNA follows: TGCGCCAGCAGCCTGACAGGTTCTGGGGCCAACGTCCTGACTTTC. It encodes CASSLTGSGANVLTF.

The chain carries TRBV28 and TRBJ1-5; D might be TRBD1 (5 bases). Germline CDR1 and CDR2: MDHEN and SYDVKM. The CDR3 is 15 residues long. V lost 2 bases and J lost 3, with 11 bases in between. The CDR3 sequence: CASSLDAGSNQPQHF. For the CDR3, the DNA is TGTGCCAGCAGTTTAGATGCAGGGTCCAATCAGCCCCAGCATTTT. The full variable domain, in which reference TRBV28 and TRBJ1-5 provide the parts outside the CDR3, is DVKVTQSSRYLVKRTGEKVFLECVQDMDHENMFWYRQDPGLGLRLIYFSYDVKMKEKGDIPEGYSVSREKKERFSLILESASTNQTSMYLCASSLDAGSNQPQHFGDGTRLSIL.

J is TRBJ2-1 and V is TRBV11-2; TRBD2 aligns across 7 bases. The CDR3 is 17 amino acids. V shed 1 base, J shed 1 base, and the junction held 7 bases outside the gene matches. Germline CDR1 and CDR2: SGHAT and FQNNGV. The CDR3 nucleotides are TGTGCCAGCAGCTTAGGATGGGGGGGTACGTCCTACAATGAGCAGTTCTTC. Amino acids: CASSLGWGGTSYNEQFF.

This clone was recorded a few times. This rearrangement joins TRBV15 to TRBJ1-1; 7 positions agree with TRBD1. Germline V CDR1 and CDR2: LNHNV, YYDKDF (reference sequence). With V trimmed by 3 bases and J by 6 bases, 7 bases remained unmatched. CDR3 size: 14 residues. The CDR3 DNA follows: TGTGCCACCAGCAGTCCTGCAGGGGGGGCTGAAGCTTTCTTT. It codes for CATSSPAGGAEAFF.

This chain connects TRBV7-9 to TRBJ1-4; 12 positions agree with TRBD1. The junction had 7 bases not matched to a gene; V was cut back by 5 bases and J by 3 bases. This CDR3 spans 17 amino acids. Germline V gene lookup returns CDR1 SEHNR and CDR2 FQNEAQ (reference sequence). The CDR3 bases are TGTGCCAGCAGCGACCGGGACAGGGGGCGAGCTAATGAAAAACTGTTTTTT. Translation: CASSDRDRGRANEKLFF.

The V and J genes are TRBV5-4 and TRBJ2-7, with a possible D match to TRBD2 (5 bases). This CDR3 is built from 17 residues. Germline CDR1 is SGHNT and CDR2 is YYREEE (reference sequence). The ends were cut back, 3 bases at V and 4 bases at J, with 23 bases in the middle. The CDR3 DNA reads TGTGCCAGCAGCTCAGCCGGGATAACTACCAGATTTTACGAGCAGTACTTC. It specifies CASSSAGITTRFYEQYF.

This chain links TRBV11-2 with TRBJ2-7; no clear D gene. V lost 4 bases and J lost 2, with 12 bases in between. The germline CDR1 and CDR2 sequences are SGHAT and FQNNGV. The CDR3 length is 14 residues. This chain's CDR3 is CASSSAPYPYEQYF. The CDR3 region has the DNA TGTGCCAGCAGCTCCGCCCCGTATCCCTACGAGCAGTACTTC.

The rearrangement links TRBV7-2 to TRBJ2-1, with 11 bases aligning to TRBD2. Trimming cost V 3 bases and J 3 bases; bases outside gene matches: 7. Germline CDR1 and CDR2: SGHTA and FQGNSA. This CDR3 spans 17 amino acids. CDR3 in DNA: TGTGCCAGCAGCTTTCCAAAGGGACTAGCGGTCTACAATGAGCAGTTCTTC. As protein: CASSFPKGLAVYNEQFF. The variable domain in full, with the rest retrieved from reference TRBV7-2 and TRBJ2-1, is GAGVSQSPSNKVTEKGKDVELRCDPISGHTALYWYRQSLGQGLEFLIYFQGNSAPDKSGLPSDRFSAERTGGSVSTLTIQRTQQEDSAVYLCASSFPKGLAVYNEQFFGPGTRLTVL.

The chain joins TRBV2 to TRBJ1-2; D is uncertain. The ends were cut back, 4 bases at V and 8 bases at J, with 11 bases in the middle. Germline CDR1 reads SNHLY; CDR2 reads FYNNEI. This CDR3 spans 12 amino acids. The CDR3 coding sequence is TGTGCCAGCAGTGCCGGGGAGAGGGGCTACACCTTC. The encoded protein is CASSAGERGYTF.

The chain employs TRBV9 and TRBJ1-1; TRBD1 might be the D (5 bases). The CDR3 length is 13 residues. Trimming removed 5 bases at V and 5 bases at J, with 13 bases between. Germline values: CDR1 SGDLS, CDR2 YYNGEE. The CDR3 DNA follows: TGTGCCAGCAGTGAGGGGTGGAAAACTGAAGCTTTCTTT. It is translated as CASSEGWKTEAFF.

The gene calls are TRBV19 and TRBJ2-7; D possibly uses TRBD1 or TRBD2 (7 bases each). In germline, CDR1 is LNHDA, CDR2 SQIVND (reference sequence). Trimming removed 7 bases at V and 4 bases at J, with 14 bases between. The length of the CDR3 is 13 residues. The CDR3 region is CASTVRGGYEQYF. The DNA for the CDR3 is TGTGCCAGTACCGTCAGGGGGGGATACGAGCAGTACTTC.

The rearrangement uses TRBV4-1 and TRBJ1-2; 8 positions match TRBD1. J gave up 6 bases and V 0 bases, and 6 bases lay outside the gene matches. CDR1 is MGHRA and CDR2 is YSYEKL in the germline V gene. There are 15 residues in the CDR3. The CDR3 DNA reads as TGCGCCAGCAGCCAAGATAGGTCAGGGGGCCATGGCTACACCTTC. This codes for CASSQDRSGGHGYTF.

J is TRBJ1-1 and V is TRBV28, with TRBD1 identical over 10 bases. J was trimmed by 0 bases and V by 4 bases; bases with no gene match: 5. The CDR3 totals 16 residues. Germline loops: CDR1 MDHEN, CDR2 SYDVKM. The CDR3 region is CASSSGTGVMNTEAFF. The CDR3, as DNA: TGTGCCAGCAGTTCCGGGACAGGGGTCATGAACACTGAAGCTTTCTTT. Full variable domain (rest looked up from reference TRBV28 and TRBJ1-1): DVKVTQSSRYLVKRTGEKVFLECVQDMDHENMFWYRQDPGLGLRLIYFSYDVKMKEKGDIPEGYSVSREKKERFSLILESASTNQTSMYLCASSSGTGVMNTEAFFGQGTRLTVV.

This clone has just one count. V is TRBV29-1 and J is TRBJ1-2; 7 bases align to TRBD1. The CDR3 is 14 residues long. Trimming cost V 7 bases and J 5 bases; bases outside gene matches: 13. CDR1 is SQVTM, CDR2 ANQGSEA, per germline. CDR3 protein: CSANPRTGEYGYTF. Written as DNA, the CDR3 is TGCAGCGCAAACCCGCGGACAGGAGAATATGGCTACACCTTC.

This rearrangement joins TRBV28 to TRBJ1-2; maybe TRBD1 (5 bases). V was clipped by 5 bases and J by 5 bases, with 15 bases between them. CDR3 length: 14 residues. Per germline, CDR1 MDHEN and CDR2 SYDVKM. The CDR3 nucleotides read TGTGCCAGCAGTCCACTTGGGGCAGCTTATGGCTACACCTTC. Residues: CASSPLGAAYGYTF.